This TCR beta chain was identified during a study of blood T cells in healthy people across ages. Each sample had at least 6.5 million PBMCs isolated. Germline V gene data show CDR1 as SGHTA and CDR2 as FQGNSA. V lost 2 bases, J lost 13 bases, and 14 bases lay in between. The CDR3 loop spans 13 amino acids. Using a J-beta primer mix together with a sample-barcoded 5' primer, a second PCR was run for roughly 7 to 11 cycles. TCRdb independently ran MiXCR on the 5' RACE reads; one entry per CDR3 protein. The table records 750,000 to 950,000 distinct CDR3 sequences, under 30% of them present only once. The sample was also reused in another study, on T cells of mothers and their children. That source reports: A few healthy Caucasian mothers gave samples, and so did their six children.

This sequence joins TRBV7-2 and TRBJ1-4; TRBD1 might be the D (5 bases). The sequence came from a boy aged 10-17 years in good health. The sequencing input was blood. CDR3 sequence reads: CASSLQGLTGLFF. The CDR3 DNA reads TGTGCCAGCAGCTTACAGGGCCTAACAGGACTGTTTTTT. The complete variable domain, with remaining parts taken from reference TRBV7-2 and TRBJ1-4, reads GAGVSQSPSNKVTEKGKDVELRCDPISGHTALYWYRQSLGQGLEFLIYFQGNSAPDKSGLPSDRFSAERTGGSVSTLTIQRTQQEDSAVYLCASSLQGLTGLFFGSGTQLSVL.